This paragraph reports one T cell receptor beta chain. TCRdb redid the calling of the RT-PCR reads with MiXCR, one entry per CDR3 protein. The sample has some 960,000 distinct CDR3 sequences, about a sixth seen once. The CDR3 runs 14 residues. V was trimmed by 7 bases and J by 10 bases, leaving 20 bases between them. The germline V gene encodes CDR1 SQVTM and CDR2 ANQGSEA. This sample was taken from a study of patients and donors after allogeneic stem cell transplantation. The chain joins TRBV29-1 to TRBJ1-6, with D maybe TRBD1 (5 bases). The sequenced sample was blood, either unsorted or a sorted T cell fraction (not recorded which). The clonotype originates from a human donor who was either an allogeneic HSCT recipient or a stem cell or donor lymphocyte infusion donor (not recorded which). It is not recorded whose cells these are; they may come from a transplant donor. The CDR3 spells CSAATGGVDSPLHF. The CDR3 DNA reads TGCAGCGCCGCTACAGGTGGGGTAGACTCACCCCTCCACTTT.